Below, 21 T cell receptor beta chains from the same sample are listed, as sequenced in a study of T cell responses to AZD1222 COVID-19 vaccine. Generated by immunoSEQ multiplex PCR, the TCRdb table keeps only in-frame clones and is missing some. The sample holds about 140,000 clones, around 89% seen once. Sequencing was performed on peripheral blood, taken on day 0 of AZD1222 vaccination. The receptors here all came from an adult in good health.

The chain carries TRBV4-1 and TRBJ2-3; 7 bases are shared with TRBD1. CDR3 length: 17 residues. Germline V gene sequence: CDR1 MGHRA, CDR2 YSYEKL. J was trimmed by 3 bases and V by 0 bases; bases with no gene match: 9. The CDR3 loop reads CASSQDHIATGTDTQYF. CDR3 sequence (DNA): TGCGCCAGCAGCCAAGATCATATAGCGACAGGGACAGATACGCAGTATTTT.

V and J are TRBV5-1 and TRBJ2-7, with a possible D match to TRBD2 (5 bases). The length of the CDR3 is 12 residues. Trimming removed 2 bases from V and 3 bases from J, with 6 bases in between. Germline V gives CDR1 SGHRS, CDR2 YFSETQ. CDR3 sequence (DNA): TGCGCCAGCAGCTTTCGGGGCTACGAGCAGTACTTC. Its protein product is CASSFRGYEQYF.

This chain joins TRBV6-1 and TRBJ2-7; TRBD1 aligns across 7 bases. Germline values: CDR1 MNHNS, CDR2 SASEGT. The CDR3 sequence is 17 residues long. V lost 1 base and J lost 1; bases outside the gene matches: 10. DNA of the CDR3: TGTGCCAGCAGTGAAGTTTATTCGAGACAGGGATCCTACGAGCAGTACTTC. Residues: CASSEVYSRQGSYEQYF.

The chain has TRBV15 and TRBJ1-5; possibly TRBD1 for D (6 bases). V was trimmed by 4 bases and J by 3 bases, leaving 16 bases between them. The germline V gene encodes CDR1 LNHNV and CDR2 YYDKDF (reference sequence). The CDR3 contains 16 residues. In DNA, the CDR3 is TGTGCCACCAGCATGAACTATGGACAGACCAATCAGCCCCAGCATTTT. This sequence encodes CATSMNYGQTNQPQHF.

The rearrangement links TRBV7-9 to TRBJ1-1, with 9 bases identical to TRBD1. There are 15 residues in the CDR3. CDR1 and CDR2 from the germline V gene are SEHNR and FQNEAQ (reference sequence). The V gene end was trimmed by 6 bases and the J gene end by 5 bases; junction bases not matched to a gene: 10. The CDR3 is CASSWGQGRATEAFF. The CDR3 DNA is TGTGCCAGCAGTTGGGGACAGGGCCGGGCAACTGAAGCTTTCTTT.

The table lists this clone with a few counts. Here the CDR3 DNA reads TGTGCCTGGAGTGTAACAGGCGAACATTCACCCCTCCACTTT. Translating gives CAWSVTGEHSPLHF. This sequence joins TRBV30 and TRBJ1-6, with a tentative D call TRBD1 (5 bases). Germline V gene lookup returns CDR1 GTSNPN and CDR2 SVGIG (reference sequence). Trimming left V 0 bases short and J 8 bases short, with 11 bases between. This CDR3 is 14 amino acids long.

The V and J genes are TRBV7-8 and TRBJ2-5, with a possible D match to TRBD2 (6 bases). Trimming shortened V by 1 base and J by 7 bases, and 22 bases separated the two germline ends. The CDR3 consists of 17 residues. Looked up from germline, CDR1 is SGHVS and CDR2 is FQNEAQ. The CDR3 is CASSLVRIMVGRWTQYF. Here the CDR3 DNA reads TGTGCCAGCAGCTTAGTCAGAATAATGGTAGGGAGGTGGACCCAGTACTTC.

CDR3 in DNA: TGTGCCATCAGTACAGGAGGGGGGCCTGAAGCTTTCTTT. Protein product: CAISTGGGPEAFF. The gene calls are TRBV10-3 and TRBJ1-1; tentative D call: TRBD1 (6 bases). CDR1 and CDR2 from the germline V gene are ENHRY and SYGVKD. Trimming took 5 bases from V and 6 from J, leaving 13 bases between them. The CDR3 consists of 13 residues.

This clone was detected once. The chain carries TRBV19 and TRBJ2-2, with D possibly being TRBD1 or TRBD2 (5 bases each). V was clipped by 7 bases and J by 4 bases, with 16 bases between them. The germline V gene has CDR1 LNHDA and CDR2 SQIVND (reference sequence). The CDR3 covers 15 residues. The CDR3 bases are TGTGCCAGTACCCGTGCCGGGGCGGTCACCGGGGAGCTGTTTTTT. Translating gives CASTRAGAVTGELFF.

CDR3 region: CASSRWKTPETQYF. The CDR3 DNA follows: TGTGCCAGCAGCCGGTGGAAGACCCCGGAGACCCAGTACTTC. This chain joins TRBV3-1 (or the pseudogene TRBV3-2) and TRBJ2-5; D is unresolved. The V end was cut by 4 bases, the J end by 5 bases, with 14 bases between. Looked up from germline, CDR1 is LGHDT and CDR2 is YNNKEL (reference sequence). This CDR3 is 14 amino acids long.

The V gene is TRBV15, the J gene TRBJ1-1, with 7 bases fitting TRBD1. The CDR3 runs 14 residues. Per germline, CDR1 LNHNV and CDR2 YYDKDF (reference sequence). Losses at the gene ends were 5 bases for V and 1 base for J; bases not matched to a gene: 4. The CDR3 loop reads CATSVDRANTEAFF. The DNA of the CDR3 is TGTGCCACCAGCGTAGACAGGGCGAACACTGAAGCTTTCTTT.

The chain couples TRBV10-1 to TRBJ2-2, with TRBD1 as a possible D gene (5 bases). The germline CDR1 and CDR2 sequences are WNHNN and SYGVQD (reference sequence). The CDR3 runs 16 residues. V was clipped by 0 bases and J by 1 base, with 9 bases between them. CDR3 DNA sequence: TGCGCCAGCAGTGAGTCCAGGCAGGGGAACACCGGGGAGCTGTTTTTT. Translation gives CASSESRQGNTGELFF.

CDR3 loop: CASSLSGGTAGELFF. The CDR3 DNA sequence: TGTGCCAGCAGCCTTAGCGGGGGAACGGCCGGGGAGCTGTTTTTT. The rearrangement links TRBV9 to TRBJ2-2; 9 nucleotides align to TRBD2. With V trimmed by 4 bases and J by 6 bases, 7 bases remained unmatched. Per the germline V gene, CDR1 is SGDLS and CDR2 is YYNGEE. This CDR3 has 15 amino acids.

V and J are TRBV2 and TRBJ2-3, with 7 nucleotides matching TRBD2. After removal of 4 bases from V and 2 bases from J, the junction contained 6 bases not matched to a gene. This CDR3 region has 15 residues. The germline CDR1 and CDR2 sequences are SNHLY and FYNNEI. The CDR3 coding sequence is TGTGCCAGCAGTGTGGCGGGAGTCTTCACAGATACGCAGTATTTT. This translates into CASSVAGVFTDTQYF. Together with reference TRBV2 and TRBJ2-3, the CDR3 gives the full variable domain: EPEVTQTPSHQVTQMGQEVILRCVPISNHLYFYWYRQILGQKVEFLVSFYNNEISEKSEIFDDQFSVERPDGSNFTLKIRSTKLEDSAMYFCASSVAGVFTDTQYFGPGTRLTVL.

J is TRBJ1-2 and V is TRBV6-2 or TRBV6-3; 8 positions match TRBD1. The CDR3 length is 15 residues. After removal of 6 bases from V and 4 bases from J, the junction contained 10 bases not matched to a gene. CDR1 and CDR2 from the germline V gene are MNHEY and SVGEGT. The CDR3 DNA reads as TGTGCCAGCAGCGATGGGACAGGCCCGCGCTATGGCTACACCTTC. It is translated as CASSDGTGPRYGYTF.

This clone was counted a single time. The chain recombines TRBV7-9 with TRBJ2-1; 7 bases line up with TRBD2. V shed 2 bases, J shed 10 bases, and the junction held 8 bases outside the gene matches. Germline V gene sequence: CDR1 SEHNR, CDR2 FQNEAQ (reference sequence). CDR3 length equals 14 residues. CDR3 amino acids: CASSLRAGDQEQFF. The CDR3 DNA is TGTGCCAGCAGCTTAAGGGCGGGAGATCAGGAGCAGTTCTTC.

The J gene is TRBJ2-3, the V gene TRBV18, with 9 nucleotides matching TRBD2. Germline V gene sequence: CDR1 KGHSH, CDR2 LQKENI. The CDR3 runs to 16 residues. With 4 bases clipped from V and 0 bases from J, the junction kept 5 bases outside the gene matches. CDR3 in DNA: TGTGCCAGCTCACGCCCCGGGACTAGCAGCACAGATACGCAGTATTTT. This codes for CASSRPGTSSTDTQYF.

The rearrangement joins TRBV7-9 to TRBJ1-5; 10 bases match TRBD1. This CDR3 has 14 residues. Germline V CDR1 and CDR2: SEHNR, FQNEAQ (reference sequence). V gave up 5 bases and J gave up 5 bases; unmatched junction bases: 3. This chain's CDR3 is CASSKTGGDQPQHF. The CDR3 DNA sequence: TGTGCCAGCAGCAAGACAGGGGGCGATCAGCCCCAGCATTTT.

This clone was found once. This rearrangement joins TRBV5-1 to TRBJ2-1; D is perhaps TRBD1 (6 bases). The length of the CDR3 is 15 residues. V was clipped by 4 bases and J by 7 bases, with 18 bases between them. Germline-derived CDR1 and CDR2 are SGHRS and YFSETQ. CDR3 in amino acids: CASSQTTGRYNEQFF. The CDR3 DNA reads TGCGCCAGCAGCCAAACTACAGGGAGATATAATGAGCAGTTCTTC.

The chain uses TRBV28 and TRBJ1-5; D possibly corresponds to TRBD1 (5 bases). V dropped 3 bases and J dropped 2 bases, with 11 bases sitting between them. Germline lookup yields CDR1 MDHEN and CDR2 SYDVKM. The CDR3 runs 15 residues. CDR3 in DNA: TGTGCCAGCAGTTTCAGAGGGGCAGGCAATCAGCCCCAGCATTTT. Translating gives CASSFRGAGNQPQHF.

The chain uses TRBV18 and TRBJ1-5; the match to TRBD1 covers 8 bases. The CDR3 loop spans 14 amino acids. V gave up 6 bases and J gave up 7 bases; unmatched junction bases: 8. CDR1 is KGHSH and CDR2 is LQKENI in the germline V gene. CDR3 protein: CASSLTGVNQPQHF. CDR3 nucleotide sequence: TGTGCCAGCTCGCTGACAGGGGTCAACCAGCCCCAGCATTTT.